This T cell receptor (beta chain) was retrieved from a study of T cells in Graves' hyperthyroidism and ophthalmopathy. It was RNA transcripts that yielded the amplified TCR beta CDR3 regions. The primer set for the first-round RT-PCR of the TCR CDR3 was HTBI. Each CDR3 protein gets one entry after TCRdb re-called the multiplex PCR reads with MiXCR. The sample shows some 530,000 distinct CDR3 sequences, under 25% of them seen only once. Trimming at V came to 5 bases and at J to 3 bases, leaving 4 bases not matched to a gene. CDR3 length equals 13 residues. The germline V gene encodes CDR1 SGHNT and CDR2 YYREEE (reference sequence).

The sequence was obtained from a woman between 65 and 79 years old with Graves' ophthalmopathy. Sequenced sample: blood. V gene TRBV5-4 combines with J gene TRBJ2-5, with 7 bases fitting TRBD2. CDR3: CASRGLAEETQYF. The CDR3 DNA reads TGTGCCAGCAGAGGGCTAGCGGAAGAGACCCAGTACTTC.